Below are 17 T cell receptor beta chains sequenced from a single sample in a study of OX40 agonist ivuxolimab in advanced cancers. The library was made by the immunoSEQ multiplex PCR assay. What TCRdb holds here is the immuneACCESS table cut down to in-frame rearrangements. Part of the clones is not present; checked against another copy, under half of the missing clones reflect an unresolved V gene, and the others are unexplained. In this sample the table shows 50,000 or so clones, around 88% of which occur a single time. Jointly, the top ten make up approximately 2.6% of the sample. Sequenced here: CD4+ or CD8+ T cells sorted from blood, sampled in a trial of the OX40 agonist ivuxolimab. These TCRs come from an adult with an advanced solid tumor such as melanoma, head and neck, liver or kidney cancer.

This chain joins TRBV10-2 and TRBJ1-5; 7 bases align to TRBD1. J was trimmed by 8 bases and V by 5 bases; bases with no gene match: 6. The CDR3 totals 13 residues. CDR1 WSHSY and CDR2 SAAADI come from the germline V gene. In DNA, the CDR3 is TGCGCCAGCAGTTCGGGACAGAGAGAGCCCCAGCATTTT. Amino acids: CASSSGQREPQHF.

The rearrangement uses TRBV6-1 and TRBJ1-2; D remains unclear. The V end was cut by 0 bases, the J end by 4 bases, with 12 bases between. There are 15 residues in the CDR3. Germline lookup yields CDR1 MNHNS and CDR2 SASEGT. The DNA for the CDR3 is TGTGCCAGCAGTGAAGCAGACACCTTCGGCTATGGCTACACCTTC. Translated, it gives CASSEADTFGYGYTF.

This chain links TRBV30 with TRBJ2-5; 11 positions match TRBD2. The CDR3 spans 21 residues. V trimming: 0 bases; J trimming: 4 bases; junction bases outside the gene matches: 22. Germline CDR1 GTSNPN, CDR2 SVGIG (reference sequence). The CDR3 protein is CAWSVPHDVAGGAMYLETQYF. The CDR3 DNA is TGTGCCTGGAGTGTACCGCACGATGTAGCGGGGGGGGCAATGTATCTAGAGACCCAGTACTTC.

The chain uses TRBV18 and TRBJ2-1; 10 bases line up with TRBD2. The CDR3 is 16 residues long. The germline V gene encodes CDR1 KGHSH and CDR2 LQKENI. V shed 3 bases and J 5 bases; nucleotides not matched to a gene: 7. The CDR3 here is CASSPPAGGPNNEQFF. The CDR3 DNA reads TGTGCCAGCTCACCCCCAGCGGGGGGGCCCAACAATGAGCAGTTCTTC.

The rearrangement links TRBV7-2 to TRBJ2-1, with 7 bases lining up with TRBD2. With V trimmed by 6 bases and J by 4 bases, 12 bases remained unmatched. Germline CDR1 reads SGHTA; CDR2 reads FQGNSA. The length of the CDR3 is 16 residues. The CDR3 sequence: CASRDSRAGSYNEQFF. The CDR3 DNA reads TGTGCCAGCAGGGATAGTCGAGCGGGGTCGTACAATGAGCAGTTCTTC. Looking up the rest from reference TRBV7-2 and TRBJ2-1 gives the full variable domain: GAGVSQSPSNKVTEKGKDVELRCDPISGHTALYWYRQSLGQGLEFLIYFQGNSAPDKSGLPSDRFSAERTGGSVSTLTIQRTQQEDSAVYLCASRDSRAGSYNEQFFGPGTRLTVL.

The chain combines TRBV18 with TRBJ2-7, with TRBD2 matching 11 bases. V lost 3 bases and J lost 2; bases outside the gene matches: 3. The CDR3 extends over 15 amino acids. In germline, CDR1 is KGHSH, CDR2 LQKENI. Written as DNA, the CDR3 is TGTGCCAGCTCACCGGCTAGCGGGGGGACCTACGAGCAGTACTTC. It translates to CASSPASGGTYEQYF.

The rearrangement uses TRBV27 and TRBJ1-2, with D perhaps TRBD1 (6 bases). V gave up 3 bases and J gave up 4 bases, with 12 bases separating them. The CDR3 spans 14 residues. In germline, CDR1 is MNHEY, CDR2 SMNVEV (reference sequence). CDR3 residues: CASSFQGWGYGYTF. The DNA for the CDR3 is TGTGCCAGCAGTTTCCAGGGGTGGGGCTATGGCTACACCTTC.

V is TRBV5-1 and J is TRBJ2-5; D is unclear. The CDR3 covers 14 residues. Germline assignment: CDR1 SGHRS and CDR2 YFSETQ. Trimming stripped 4 bases from V and 2 bases from J, with 12 bases between. This chain's CDR3 is CASSPLAKQETQYF. In nucleotides, the CDR3 is TGCGCCAGCAGCCCCTTAGCTAAGCAAGAGACCCAGTACTTC.

The rearrangement uses TRBV25-1 and TRBJ1-4, with 7 bases that match TRBD1. The germline gives CDR1 MGHDK, CDR2 SYGVNS. This CDR3 region has 16 residues. The junction had 17 bases not matched to a gene; V was cut back by 11 bases and J by 5 bases. The CDR3 reads CAGDPTGPTPNEKLFF. CDR3 bases: TGTGCCGGCGACCCGACAGGGCCCACACCAAATGAAAAACTGTTTTTT.

The chain couples TRBV19 to TRBJ1-2, with D tentatively TRBD1 (5 bases). Germline V gene lookup returns CDR1 LNHDA and CDR2 SQIVND (reference sequence). V was cut by 11 bases and J by 8 bases, with 15 bases left in between. This CDR3 has 11 amino acids. The CDR3 region is CAGGGRDGYTF. Here the CDR3 DNA reads TGTGCCGGTGGCGGGAGGGACGGCTACACCTTC.

This clone occurred once. The chain's CDR3 is CASSLTDAGEAFF. For the CDR3, the DNA is TGTGCCAGCAGCTTAACGGATGCTGGCGAAGCTTTCTTT. V usage is TRBV7-2 and J usage is TRBJ1-1; D gene uncertain. The germline CDR1 and CDR2 sequences are SGHTA and FQGNSA. This CDR3 region has 13 residues. Trimming removed 2 bases at V and 8 bases at J, with 12 bases between. Full variable domain (rest looked up from reference TRBV7-2 and TRBJ1-1): GAGVSQSPSNKVTEKGKDVELRCDPISGHTALYWYRQSLGQGLEFLIYFQGNSAPDKSGLPSDRFSAERTGGSVSTLTIQRTQQEDSAVYLCASSLTDAGEAFFGQGTRLTVV.

The chain uses TRBV6-4 and TRBJ1-2; 7 nucleotides agree with TRBD1. This CDR3 has 15 residues. V trimming: 2 bases; J trimming: 6 bases; junction bases outside the gene matches: 9. Germline V CDR1 and CDR2: MRHNA, SNTAGT. CDR3 in amino acids: CASSDGNRGLDGYTF. As DNA, the CDR3 is TGTGCCAGCAGTGACGGGAACAGGGGCCTTGATGGCTACACCTTC.

This chain uses TRBV5-1 with TRBJ2-7, with D possibly being TRBD1 (6 bases). Trimming took 2 bases from V and 3 from J, leaving 18 bases between them. CDR3 size: 16 residues. Germline CDR1 reads SGHRS; CDR2 reads YFSETQ. The CDR3 protein is CASSFTGTITFYEQYF. As DNA, the CDR3 is TGCGCCAGCAGCTTTACCGGGACAATAACTTTCTACGAGCAGTACTTC.

The V gene is TRBV11-3, the J gene TRBJ1-6; D is uncertain. The length of the CDR3 is 12 residues. CDR1 and CDR2 from the germline V gene are SGHNT and YENEEA. Between the trimmed V and J ends, which lost 5 bases and 15 bases, there was a span of 14 bases. CDR3 sequence reads: CASSPYLGHLHF. The CDR3 nucleotides read TGTGCCAGCAGCCCGTACCTGGGCCACCTCCACTTT.

The chain has TRBV5-6 and TRBJ1-3; D not certain. This CDR3 has 15 residues. V was trimmed by 1 base and J by 0 bases, leaving 8 bases between them. Per germline, CDR1 SGHDT and CDR2 YYEEEE. The CDR3: CASSLNANSGNTIYF. The DNA for the CDR3 is TGTGCCAGCAGCTTGAACGCGAACTCTGGAAACACCATATATTTT.

The chain employs TRBV7-2 and TRBJ2-1; D gene ambiguous. The ends were cut back, 3 bases at V and 4 bases at J, with 4 bases in the middle. This CDR3 region has 12 residues. Per germline, CDR1 SGHTA and CDR2 FQGNSA. The CDR3 reads CASSLSYNEQFF. The DNA of the CDR3 is TGTGCCAGCAGCTTGTCATACAATGAGCAGTTCTTC. Full variable domain (rest looked up from reference TRBV7-2 and TRBJ2-1): GAGVSQSPSNKVTEKGKDVELRCDPISGHTALYWYRQSLGQGLEFLIYFQGNSAPDKSGLPSDRFSAERTGGSVSTLTIQRTQQEDSAVYLCASSLSYNEQFFGPGTRLTVL.

The rearrangement joins TRBV18 to TRBJ1-1, with D possibly TRBD1 on 5 matching bases. Germline-derived CDR1 and CDR2 are KGHSH and LQKENI. CDR3 length: 16 residues. V was clipped by 1 base and J by 3 bases, with 15 bases between them. CDR3 sequence (DNA): TGTGCCAGCTCACCACGTTTAGGGGTAGGGGACACTGAAGCTTTCTTT. Translating gives CASSPRLGVGDTEAFF. The full variable domain, in which reference TRBV18 and TRBJ1-1 provide the parts outside the CDR3, is NAGVMQNPRHLVRRRGQEARLRCSPMKGHSHVYWYRQLPEEGLKFMVYLQKENIIDESGMPKERFSAEFPKEGPSILRIQQVVRGDSAAYFCASSPRLGVGDTEAFFGQGTRLTVV.